The rows below give T cell receptor beta chains drawn from one sample of a study of T cell responses to AZD1222 COVID-19 vaccine. The repertoire was sequenced with immunoSEQ multiplex PCR; TCRdb's copy has only in-frame clones and lacks some. The data contain 75,000 to 100,000 clones, approximately 86% of them singletons. The sample here was peripheral blood, taken on day 0 of AZD1222 vaccination. The receptors stem from an adult in good health. CDR3s leave out the opening cysteine and the closing phenylalanine or tryptophan. D genes are given only for firm matches.

d_call: .
j_call: TRBJ1-5
v_call: TRBV19
cdr3_aa: ASSISNQPQH

d_call: .
j_call: TRBJ1-6
v_call: TRBV4-1
cdr3_aa: ASSQDSNSPLH

d_call: .
j_call: TRBJ1-1
v_call: TRBV2
cdr3_aa: ASSERGRNTEAF

d_call: .
j_call: TRBJ2-2
v_call: TRBV2
cdr3_aa: ASSSKGGELF

d_call: TRBD2
j_call: TRBJ2-3
v_call: TRBV30
cdr3_aa: AWSETSGPPDTQY

d_call: .
j_call: TRBJ2-3
v_call: TRBV6-5
cdr3_aa: ASSYSSGIGTDTQY

d_call: .
j_call: TRBJ1-6
v_call: TRBV6-4
cdr3_aa: ATPTESNSYNSPLH

d_call: TRBD1
j_call: TRBJ2-7
v_call: TRBV6-5
cdr3_aa: ASSPDRVSYEQY

d_call: TRBD1
j_call: TRBJ1-6
v_call: TRBV2
cdr3_aa: ASRTGANSPLH

d_call: .
j_call: TRBJ1-1
v_call: TRBV6-5
cdr3_aa: ASSYSGQGMTEAF

d_call: TRBD1
j_call: TRBJ2-6
v_call: TRBV27
cdr3_aa: ASSPAGTGWAGANVLT

d_call: TRBD1
j_call: TRBJ2-7
v_call: TRBV12-5
cdr3_aa: ASGSGQGGYEQY

d_call: .
j_call: TRBJ1-5
v_call: TRBV5-5
cdr3_aa: ASSPDNDSNQPQH

d_call: .
j_call: TRBJ2-7
v_call: TRBV7-6
cdr3_aa: ASSWGLEGEQY

d_call: .
j_call: TRBJ1-1
v_call: TRBV30
cdr3_aa: AWSGDLNTEAF

d_call: .
j_call: TRBJ2-3
v_call: TRBV25-1
cdr3_aa: ASRDLGDTQY

d_call: TRBD1
j_call: TRBJ2-7
v_call: TRBV19
cdr3_aa: ASSILGTALGEQY

d_call: .
j_call: TRBJ1-1
v_call: TRBV10-3
cdr3_aa: AIRGIQGSTAF

d_call: TRBD1
j_call: TRBJ1-1
v_call: TRBV2
cdr3_aa: ASNRQGGDTEAF

d_call: TRBD2
j_call: TRBJ2-7
v_call: TRBV27
cdr3_aa: ASSLGAGRTYEQY

d_call: TRBD2
j_call: TRBJ2-1
v_call: TRBV5-1
cdr3_aa: ASSSLAANFNEQF

d_call: .
j_call: TRBJ1-2
v_call: TRBV29-1
cdr3_aa: SADSGARYGYT

d_call: .
j_call: TRBJ1-5
v_call: TRBV7-2
cdr3_aa: ASSRSRAGQPQH

d_call: .
j_call: TRBJ1-1
v_call: TRBV10-1
cdr3_aa: ASSPGWTAKNTEAF

d_call: TRBD1
j_call: TRBJ2-7
v_call: TRBV4-2
cdr3_aa: ASSPMSGQGSHEQY

d_call: TRBD1
j_call: TRBJ2-5
v_call: TRBV6-5
cdr3_aa: ASRPDRGLQETQY

d_call: .
j_call: TRBJ1-1
v_call: TRBV6-5
cdr3_aa: ASIIPDRQLSAF

d_call: .
j_call: TRBJ2-3
v_call: TRBV7-9
cdr3_aa: ASSLWADRTDTQY

d_call: .
j_call: TRBJ2-2
v_call: TRBV5-1
cdr3_aa: ASSWDTGELF

d_call: .
j_call: TRBJ1-5
v_call: TRBV15
cdr3_aa: ATSLGGDQPQH

d_call: .
j_call: TRBJ2-2
v_call: TRBV29-1
cdr3_aa: SVGGSTGELF

d_call: .
j_call: TRBJ1-1
v_call: TRBV29-1
cdr3_aa: SVREGNTEAF

d_call: TRBD2
j_call: TRBJ2-1
v_call: TRBV27
cdr3_aa: ASSQTSGGPSNEQF

d_call: .
j_call: TRBJ1-1
v_call: TRBV7-2
cdr3_aa: ASSSSGGHTEAF

d_call: TRBD1
j_call: TRBJ2-2
v_call: TRBV4-1
cdr3_aa: ASSLGQLNTGELF

d_call: TRBD2
j_call: TRBJ2-2
v_call: TRBV19
cdr3_aa: ASSPGTRSTGELF

d_call: .
j_call: TRBJ1-2
v_call: TRBV5-4
cdr3_aa: ASSSDNYGYT

d_call: .
j_call: TRBJ2-7
v_call: TRBV5-4
cdr3_aa: ASSLSTGPLYEQY

d_call: TRBD2
j_call: TRBJ2-1
v_call: TRBV30
cdr3_aa: AWEREGHNEQF

d_call: TRBD1
j_call: TRBJ1-2
v_call: TRBV7-2
cdr3_aa: ASSLGGGRTGDGYT

d_call: .
j_call: TRBJ2-1
v_call: TRBV6-5
cdr3_aa: ASSPAGPIPNEQF

d_call: .
j_call: TRBJ1-2
v_call: TRBV18
cdr3_aa: ASSPPADRYGYT

d_call: .
j_call: TRBJ2-6
v_call: TRBV2
cdr3_aa: ASRPRGNSGANVLT

d_call: .
j_call: TRBJ2-3
v_call: TRBV9
cdr3_aa: ASSVVWEASTDTQY

d_call: .
j_call: TRBJ2-1
v_call: TRBV3-1/TRBV3-2
cdr3_aa: ASSHRIGGFDLNEQF

d_call: .
j_call: TRBJ2-1
v_call: TRBV5-1
cdr3_aa: ASSLWDPAGNPYNEQF

d_call: TRBD2
j_call: TRBJ2-7
v_call: TRBV18
cdr3_aa: ASSPSSGGAYEQY

d_call: TRBD2
j_call: TRBJ2-5
v_call: TRBV15
cdr3_aa: ATSSSGRSRWGETQY

d_call: .
j_call: TRBJ2-3
v_call: TRBV19
cdr3_aa: ASSSVSTDTQY

d_call: .
j_call: TRBJ2-1
v_call: TRBV5-1
cdr3_aa: ASSLEASSYNEQF

d_call: .
j_call: TRBJ1-2
v_call: TRBV30
cdr3_aa: AWSGGARGYT

d_call: .
j_call: TRBJ1-5
v_call: TRBV7-8
cdr3_aa: ASSQRFRQPQH

d_call: .
j_call: TRBJ2-1
v_call: TRBV5-4
cdr3_aa: ASSRTLTVSGYNEQF